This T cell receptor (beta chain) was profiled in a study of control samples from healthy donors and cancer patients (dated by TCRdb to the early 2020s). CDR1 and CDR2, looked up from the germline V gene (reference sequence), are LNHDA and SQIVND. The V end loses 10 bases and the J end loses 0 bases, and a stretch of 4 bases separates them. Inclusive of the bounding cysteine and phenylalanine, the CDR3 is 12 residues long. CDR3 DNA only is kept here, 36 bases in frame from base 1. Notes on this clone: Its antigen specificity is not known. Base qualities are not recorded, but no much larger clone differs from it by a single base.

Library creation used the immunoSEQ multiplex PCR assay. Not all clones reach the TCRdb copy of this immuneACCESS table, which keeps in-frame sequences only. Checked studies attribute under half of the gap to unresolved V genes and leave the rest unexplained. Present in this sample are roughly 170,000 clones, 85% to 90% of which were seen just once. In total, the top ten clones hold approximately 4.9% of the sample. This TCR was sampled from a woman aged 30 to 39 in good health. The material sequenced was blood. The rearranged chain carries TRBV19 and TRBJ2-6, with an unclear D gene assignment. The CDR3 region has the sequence CATSSGANVLTF. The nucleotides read TGTGCCACGAGCTCTGGGGCCAACGTCCTGACTTTC.